Below, 7 T cell receptor beta chains from the same sample are listed, as sequenced in a study of CD8 T cells in Susac syndrome. An amount of RNA that ranged from roughly 0.45 to 1 ug was reverse transcribed with random hexamers. TCRdb reprocessed the immunoSEQ multiplex PCR reads with MiXCR, giving one entry per CDR3 protein. The sample shows roughly 88,000 distinct CDR3 sequences, around 96% of them seen only once. The specimen was CD8+ T cells from PBMCs. Receptor source: a human donor with Susac syndrome.

The CDR3 region is CASSQGSLGAGGYTF. The DNA of the CDR3 is TGCGCCAGCAGCCAAGGCTCCTTGGGGGCGGGTGGCTACACCTTC. The rearrangement links TRBV4-3 to TRBJ1-2; D may be TRBD1 (6 bases). The CDR3 loop spans 15 amino acids. V gave up 1 base and J gave up 7 bases, with 16 bases separating them. Germline loops: CDR1 LGHNA, CDR2 YSLEER.

The gene calls are TRBV7-9 and TRBJ2-1, with 7 bases lining up with TRBD2. V shed 4 bases, J shed 4 bases, and the junction held 7 bases outside the gene matches. The CDR3 is 15 amino acids. The germline gives CDR1 SEHNR, CDR2 FQNEAQ (reference sequence). In DNA, the CDR3 is TGTGCCAGCAGCTCCCTGACGGGGGGATACAATGAGCAGTTCTTC. Translation: CASSSLTGGYNEQFF. Supplemented by reference TRBV7-9 and TRBJ2-1, the full variable domain reads DTGVSQNPRHKITKRGQNVTFRCDPISEHNRLYWYRQTLGQGPEFLTYFQNEAQLEKSRLLSDRFSAERPKGSFSTLEIQRTEQGDSAMYLCASSSLTGGYNEQFFGPGTRLTVL.

This chain uses TRBV20-1 with TRBJ2-5, with TRBD2 matching over 7 bases. Germline V gene sequence: CDR1 DFQATT, CDR2 SNEGSKA (reference sequence). V gave up 7 bases and J gave up 0 bases; unmatched junction bases: 11. The CDR3 is made up of 15 amino acids. The CDR3 DNA reads TGCAGTGGACGGCAGGGAGGGTTGGACCAAGAGACCCAGTACTTC. It translates to CSGRQGGLDQETQYF.

This chain links TRBV6-5 with TRBJ2-2; no definite D call. This CDR3 is 13 amino acids long. Germline CDR1 and CDR2: MNHEY and SVGAGI. The ends were cut back, 0 bases at V and 7 bases at J, with 6 bases in the middle. DNA for the CDR3: TGTGCCAGCAGTTACTCGCATGGCGGGGAGCTGTTTTTT. It encodes CASSYSHGGELFF.

J is TRBJ2-4 and V is TRBV5-1; perhaps D is TRBD1 or TRBD2 (5 bases each). CDR1 is SGHRS and CDR2 is YFSETQ in the germline V gene. The germline V and J ends were trimmed by 4 bases and 3 bases, with 5 bases remaining between them. There are 12 residues in the CDR3. CDR3 sequence: CASSGGKNIQYF. Here the CDR3 DNA reads TGCGCCAGCAGCGGGGGCAAAAACATTCAGTACTTC.

Only a few counts were recorded for this clonotype. The chain is built from TRBV2 and TRBJ2-2; the D is unclear. Germline CDR1 is SNHLY and CDR2 is FYNNEI. Trimming cost V 4 bases and J 2 bases, with 2 bases left between them. This CDR3 is built from 12 residues. The CDR3 protein is CASSANTGELFF. The DNA for the CDR3 is TGTGCCAGCAGTGCCAACACCGGGGAGCTGTTTTTT.

The chain links TRBV20-1 to TRBJ2-5, with 9 positions matching TRBD1. The length of the CDR3 is 15 residues. Germline-derived CDR1 and CDR2 are DFQATT and SNEGSKA (reference sequence). J gave up 0 bases and V 5 bases, and 7 bases lay outside the gene matches. The CDR3 reads CSAQTGGADQETQYF. CDR3 nucleotides: TGCAGTGCTCAAACAGGGGGCGCGGACCAAGAGACCCAGTACTTC.